A selection of T cell receptor beta chains follows, all from one sample in a study of blood T cell repertoires in COVID-19. The protocol was immunoSEQ multiplex PCR, while the TCRdb copy is restricted to in-frame clones and leaves out a portion. In the table there are around 470,000 clones, 75% to 90% of which are singletons. The sample comprised peripheral blood. The receptor source for this set is a man younger than 30 with COVID-19, enrolled during active disease. CDR3s include the opening cysteine and the closing phenylalanine or tryptophan. D genes are given only for firm matches. Size is omitted from some rows. Given values are once, few, many or a class for expanded clones.

clone size,D gene,J gene,V gene,CDR3 DNA,CDR3 protein
.,TRBD2,TRBJ2-1,TRBV7-3,TGTGCCAGCAGCGAATTAGCGGGAGGAACGGATGAGCAGTTCTTC,CASSELAGGTDEQFF
.,.,TRBJ2-2,TRBV6-4,TGTGCCAGCATAGGGGCAGATAACACCGGGGAGCTGTTTTTT,CASIGADNTGELFF
.,.,TRBJ2-7,TRBV2,TGTGCCAGCAGTGAAGAGGGGCAGAGATGGGAAGAGCAGTACTTC,CASSEEGQRWEEQYF
.,TRBD1,TRBJ1-5,TRBV5-5,TGTGCCAGCAGCTCAACCGCATCCCGGGACAGGGACCAGCCCCAGCATTTT,CASSSTASRDRDQPQHF
.,.,TRBJ1-2,TRBV23-1,TGCGCCAGCACCCTTACACATCCCAATGGCTACACCTTC,CASTLTHPNGYTF
.,.,TRBJ1-6,TRBV19,TGTGCCAGTGGAACTGGACAGCGCTCCTATAATTCACCCCTCCACTTT,CASGTGQRSYNSPLHF
.,.,TRBJ2-4,TRBV6-1,TGTGCCAGCAGTGAACAGGGAAACATTCAGTACTTC,CASSEQGNIQYF
.,.,TRBJ1-1,TRBV29-1,TGCAGCGTCTTCAGGCCAGGGTGGACCACTGAAGCTTTCTTT,CSVFRPGWTTEAFF
.,.,TRBJ1-5,TRBV27,TGTGCCAGCAGTCCGTACTTAACCGGGGGCAATCAGCCCCAGCATTTT,CASSPYLTGGNQPQHF
.,.,TRBJ1-3,TRBV27,TGTGCCAGCAGTTTATATTCCGACATTTCTGGAAACACCATATATTTT,CASSLYSDISGNTIYF
few,.,TRBJ2-5,TRBV5-4,TGTGCCAGCAGCTTGTTAACGGGGATCGAGACCCAGTACTTC,CASSLLTGIETQYF
.,TRBD2,TRBJ2-7,TRBV13,TGTGCCAGCAGGCTGGCTATAGCGGGAGATGAGCAGTACTTC,CASRLAIAGDEQYF
.,.,TRBJ2-7,TRBV19,TGTGCCAGTAGTACTTCCCGCGGGGCCTCGTACGAGCAGTACTTC,CASSTSRGASYEQYF
.,.,TRBJ2-7,TRBV5-6,TGTGCCAGCAGCTTTACAGGGAATACCTACGAGCAGTACTTC,CASSFTGNTYEQYF
.,.,TRBJ2-3,TRBV11-2,TGTGCCAGCAGCTTAGGTCGGGATACGCAGTATTTT,CASSLGRDTQYF
.,TRBD1,TRBJ2-5,TRBV18,TGTGCCAGCTCGCTTACAGGGGGCGAAGAGACCCAGTACTTC,CASSLTGGEETQYF
.,.,TRBJ2-1,TRBV13,TGTGCCAGCAGCTTCGGTTCCTTCCGGGGGCAGTTCTTC,CASSFGSFRGQFF
.,.,TRBJ2-7,TRBV6-5,TGTGCCAGCAGCACCCTCGGGTCTACCTACGAGCAGTACTTC,CASSTLGSTYEQYF
few,.,TRBJ1-1,TRBV7-3,TGTGCCAGCAGCTTAGTGAGGGTTGGAGTCACTGAAGCTTTCTTT,CASSLVRVGVTEAFF
.,.,TRBJ2-3,TRBV12-3/TRBV12-4,TGTGCCAGCGCTCCCGGGGGAGATACGCAGTATTTT,CASAPGGDTQYF
.,.,TRBJ2-1,TRBV7-6,TGTGCCAGCAGCTTAGCTATAGGGGGCAATGAGCAGTTCTTC,CASSLAIGGNEQFF